The 22 T cell receptor beta chains in this list originate from one sample, sequenced in a study of regulatory T cells in long-lasting Graves disease. With iRepertoire HTBI primers and Arm-PCR of CDR3 regions, TCR beta libraries were built. TCRdb reprocessed the multiplex PCR reads with MiXCR, giving one entry per CDR3 protein. The top ten hold approximately 28% of the sample, which has a few hundred thousand distinct CDR3 sequences, about 25% seen once. Time point indicated: persistent/refractory GD, antithyroid drugs over 5 years with positive TRAb. From RNA extracted from PBMCs, the TCR library was made. The source material was peripheral blood mononuclear cells (PBMCs), sampled when the disease was refractory, from a patient treated with antithyroid drugs. These receptors all stem from a female donor with Graves disease.

This clonotype was counted ten times or more. The chain combines TRBV6-1 with TRBJ2-7; 10 nucleotides match TRBD1. Germline CDR1 MNHNS, CDR2 SASEGT. V lost 6 bases, J lost 2 bases, and 7 bases stayed unmatched. The CDR3 is 15 residues long. The CDR3 DNA sequence: TGTGCCAGCAGCGGCTCCGGGACAGGGGCCTACGAGCAGTACTTC. It translates to CASSGSGTGAYEQYF.

The chain couples TRBV12-3 or TRBV12-4 to TRBJ2-3; D is possibly TRBD1 (6 bases). V lost 3 bases and J lost 3, with 19 bases in between. CDR3 size: 17 residues. The CDR3 region has the DNA TGTGCCAGCAGTTTGGTGACAGGCCTTCAGGGGACAGATACGCAGTATTTT. Its translation: CASSLVTGLQGTDTQYF.

This clonotype was counted many times. The chain is built from TRBV2 and TRBJ2-7; possibly TRBD1 for D (5 bases). V was pared by 6 bases and J by 5 bases, with 17 bases between. The CDR3 length is 14 residues. Germline CDR1 SNHLY, CDR2 FYNNEI. CDR3 sequence reads: CASSLQGRPHEQYF. CDR3 nucleotide sequence: TGTGCCAGCAGCCTTCAGGGAAGACCACACGAGCAGTACTTC. The full variable domain, completed using reference TRBV2 and TRBJ2-7, is EPEVTQTPSHQVTQMGQEVILRCVPISNHLYFYWYRQILGQKVEFLVSFYNNEISEKSEIFDDQFSVERPDGSNFTLKIRSTKLEDSAMYFCASSLQGRPHEQYFGPGTRLTVT.

This clonotype showed up many times. V usage is TRBV28 and J usage is TRBJ2-2, with TRBD2 identical over 9 bases. V was clipped by 2 bases and J by 4 bases; unmatched bases: 17. CDR3 size: 20 residues. In germline, CDR1 is MDHEN, CDR2 SYDVKM. The CDR3 region has the DNA TGTGCCAGCAGTTTAAGGGGGGGACAACCTAGCGGGATGGTCACCGGGGAGCTGTTTTTT. It specifies CASSLRGGQPSGMVTGELFF.

In its sample, this clonotype was seen many times. The J gene is TRBJ2-7, the V gene TRBV7-2, with D unclear. V lost 5 bases to trimming and J lost 5 bases, with 10 bases between them. Germline-derived CDR1 and CDR2 are SGHTA and FQGNSA. The CDR3 has 12 amino acids. The chain's CDR3 is CASSPARNEQYF. The CDR3 DNA reads TGTGCCAGCAGCCCCGCTAGGAACGAGCAGTACTTC.

In its sample, this clonotype was seen a few times. The CDR3 loop reads CASSFFGELFF. The CDR3 DNA reads TGTGCCAGCAGCTTTTTCGGGGAGCTGTTTTTT. The genes are TRBV7-2 and TRBJ2-2, with unresolved D. V dropped 3 bases and J dropped 7 bases, with 3 bases sitting between them. The length of the CDR3 is 11 residues. Germline-derived CDR1 and CDR2 are SGHTA and FQGNSA.

The V and J genes are TRBV27 and TRBJ2-7; D may be TRBD1 (5 bases). CDR3 length equals 14 residues. Deletions cut 3 bases from V and 0 bases from J, with 9 bases between. Germline V gene data show CDR1 as MNHEY and CDR2 as SMNVEV (reference sequence). The CDR3 DNA follows: TGTGCCAGCAGTTTCCAGGGTTTCTCCTACGAGCAGTACTTC. Its protein product is CASSFQGFSYEQYF.

This clonotype occurred many times. The chain employs TRBV28 and TRBJ1-6, with TRBD1 as a possible D gene (5 bases). V was trimmed by 6 bases and J by 10 bases, leaving 10 bases between them. CDR3 length: 12 amino acids. Germline CDR1 reads MDHEN; CDR2 reads SYDVKM. CDR3 amino acids: CASSRVGSPLHF. CDR3 nucleotides: TGTGCCAGCAGCAGGGTTGGGTCACCCCTCCACTTT.

The genes are TRBV6-1 and TRBJ2-5, with D uncertain. CDR1 is MNHNS and CDR2 is SASEGT in the germline V gene. CDR3 length: 13 amino acids. V was pared by 2 bases and J by 1 base, with 5 bases between. CDR3 DNA sequence: TGTGCCAGCAGTGAATTGAGCCAAGAGACCCAGTACTTC. This sequence encodes CASSELSQETQYF.

The V and J genes are TRBV7-2 and TRBJ1-1; D uncertain. This CDR3 is 11 amino acids long. The germline V gene has CDR1 SGHTA and CDR2 FQGNSA. V was shortened by 6 bases and J by 8 bases, with 10 bases between the two germline ends. Here the CDR3 reads CASSRTREAFF. The CDR3 DNA reads as TGTGCCAGCAGTCGTACACGAGAAGCTTTCTTT.

This chain links TRBV28 with TRBJ1-2; 10 bases line up with TRBD1. Losses at the gene ends were 3 bases for V and 4 bases for J; bases not matched to a gene: 11. The CDR3 loop spans 17 amino acids. Germline CDR1 is MDHEN and CDR2 is SYDVKM. The CDR3 region is CASSLGTGALSSYGYTF. The CDR3 region has the DNA TGTGCCAGCAGTTTGGGGACAGGGGCATTATCCTCCTATGGCTACACCTTC.

In DNA, the CDR3 is TGTGCCTGGACCCCCGGCGTCCTAGGGGGGAGAACTCGTGGGCAGTACTTC. This translates into CAWTPGVLGGRTRGQYF. The gene calls are TRBV30 and TRBJ2-7, with D perhaps being TRBD1 or TRBD2 (6 bases each). The germline V and J ends were trimmed by 4 bases and 9 bases, with 31 bases remaining between them. Germline values: CDR1 GTSNPN, CDR2 SVGIG (reference sequence). The length of the CDR3 is 17 residues.

The J gene is TRBJ1-5, the V gene TRBV7-9; D is unresolved. CDR1 and CDR2 (germline): SEHNR, FQNEAQ (reference sequence). The V gene lost 5 bases and the J gene lost 5 bases, with 13 bases spanning the gap. CDR3 length: 14 amino acids. CDR3: CASSPVGGYQPQHF. CDR3 nucleotide sequence: TGTGCCAGCAGCCCGGTCGGTGGATATCAGCCCCAGCATTTT.

This clonotype came up many times. The chain recombines TRBV28 with TRBJ2-7; 10 bases line up with TRBD2. V gave up 7 bases and J gave up 0 bases; unmatched junction bases: 21. Germline lookup yields CDR1 MDHEN and CDR2 SYDVKM. This CDR3 region has 20 residues. The DNA for the CDR3 is TGTGCCAGCATTCAGGCGGGGACGGGAGGACTAGCGGAGAGCTCCTACGAGCAGTACTTC. Its translation: CASIQAGTGGLAESSYEQYF.

This clonotype was seen more than once but under ten times. The V gene is TRBV9, the J gene TRBJ2-7, with D possibly being TRBD1 (5 bases). CDR1 is SGDLS, CDR2 YYNGEE, per germline. This CDR3 comprises 15 residues. Trimming took off 4 bases at V and 2 bases at J, with 16 bases between the two ends. CDR3: CASSLSDRRTYEQYF. The DNA of the CDR3 is TGTGCCAGCAGCCTTTCTGACAGACGAACCTACGAGCAGTACTTC.

Worth noting for this clonotype: A read error is possible here, since a much larger clone lies one base away. The chain has TRBV28 and TRBJ2-7; 7 nucleotides match TRBD2. V shed 9 bases and J 3 bases; nucleotides not matched to a gene: 8. The CDR3 totals 13 residues. Germline V gene data show CDR1 as MDHEN and CDR2 as SYDVKM. CDR3 residues: CASLGGGSYEQYF. CDR3 sequence (DNA): TGTGCCAGTCTAGGTGGCGGGAGCTACGAGCAGTACTTC.

V gene TRBV27 combines with J gene TRBJ2-7, with TRBD2 matching 7 bases. Germline CDR1 is MNHEY and CDR2 is SMNVEV (reference sequence). The CDR3 runs to 18 residues. J lost 2 bases, V lost 5 bases, and 18 bases had no gene match. The CDR3 sequence is CASSKTGTNLIKTYEQYF. The CDR3 DNA reads TGTGCCAGCAGTAAGACCGGGACTAACCTCATTAAGACCTACGAGCAGTACTTC.

There are many counts of this clonotype. The chain has TRBV11-2 and TRBJ1-1; 9 bases fit TRBD1. Trimming at V came to 5 bases and at J to 4 bases, leaving 11 bases not matched to a gene. Germline V CDR1 and CDR2: SGHAT, FQNNGV. This CDR3 is built from 16 residues. The DNA of the CDR3 is TGTGCCAGCAGCCGCCCGGGACAGGGATGGGTCACTGAAGCTTTCTTT. Residues: CASSRPGQGWVTEAFF.

The sample holds a few counts of this clonotype. V is TRBV2 and J is TRBJ2-2; D might be TRBD1 (6 bases). The CDR3 totals 15 residues. CDR1 and CDR2 (germline): SNHLY, FYNNEI. V lost 4 bases and J 6 bases, leaving 15 bases between the germline ends. The CDR3 protein is CASSAATGRAGELFF. CDR3 coding DNA: TGTGCCAGCAGTGCGGCCACAGGGAGAGCCGGGGAGCTGTTTTTT.

The chain carries TRBV19 and TRBJ1-4; D is unclear. Germline V gene lookup returns CDR1 LNHDA and CDR2 SQIVND (reference sequence). Trimming took 8 bases from V and 3 from J, leaving 13 bases between them. The CDR3 is 14 residues long. The CDR3 DNA follows: TGTGCCAGTTGTGAGGGATCGGCTAATGAAAAACTGTTTTTT. Protein: CASCEGSANEKLFF.

This chain links TRBV30 with TRBJ1-1; TRBD1 aligns across 7 bases. CDR1 and CDR2 from the germline V gene are GTSNPN and SVGIG (reference sequence). The CDR3 is 11 residues long. J gave up 6 bases and V 8 bases, and 6 bases lay outside the gene matches. CDR3 sequence: CAGDRDAEAFF. The DNA of the CDR3 is TGTGCCGGTGACAGGGACGCTGAAGCTTTCTTT.

This clonotype was picked up a small number of times. This chain uses TRBV30 with TRBJ1-2; D ambiguous. The CDR3 has 12 residues. Germline V gene lookup returns CDR1 GTSNPN and CDR2 SVGIG (reference sequence). The ends were cut back, 0 bases at V and 6 bases at J, with 8 bases in the middle. CDR3 amino acids: CAWSVNWDGYTF. The CDR3 coding sequence is TGTGCCTGGAGTGTCAATTGGGATGGCTACACCTTC.